This TCR beta chain is from a study of long-term antiretroviral therapy in people with HIV. CDR3 length: 14 residues. V lost 3 bases and J 2 bases, leaving 10 bases between the germline ends. The V gene's germline CDR1 is LNHDA and CDR2 SQIVND (reference sequence). United States facilities provided treatment to all participants with HIV. The authors ran the immunoSEQ assay, v3.0, at survey level. Produced via immunoSEQ multiplex PCR; TCRdb's table is partial and in-frame only. The sample shows about 20,000 clones, nearly 95% of them seen only once. This clone was counted once. What it binds is unknown. Findings of the study overall: Dominance of pre-ART expanded clones persisted, fluctuating and often declining after ART. Blood sampling spanned 2004 to 2017, possibly under older ART regimens.

Source: unsorted PBMCs, taken 4.4 years after starting antiretroviral therapy. The gene calls are TRBV19 and TRBJ2-5, with D possibly matching TRBD2 (6 bases). This TCR came from a woman aged 45-65 years with HIV. The CDR3 spells CASSIAGLQETQYF. The CDR3 bases are TGTGCCAGTAGTATCGCTGGACTACAAGAGACCCAGTACTTC. Looking up the rest from reference TRBV19 and TRBJ2-5 gives the full variable domain: DGGITQSPKYLFRKEGQNVTLSCEQNLNHDAMYWYRQDPGQGLRLIYYSQIVNDFQKGDIAEGYSVSREKKESFPLTVTSAQKNPTAFYLCASSIAGLQETQYFGPGTRLLVL.